This T cell receptor (beta chain) emerged from a study of T cells in Graves' hyperthyroidism and ophthalmopathy. The CDR3 contains 15 residues. Trimming stripped 3 bases from V and 3 bases from J, with 12 bases between. CDR1 is SGHRS and CDR2 is YFSETQ in the germline V gene. Researchers amplified the TCR beta CDR3 regions from RNA transcripts. The HTBI primer set was used in a first-round RT-PCR of the TCR CDR3. TCRdb reprocessed the multiplex PCR reads via MiXCR and lists one record per CDR3 protein. The data hold about 600,000 distinct CDR3 sequences, with approximately 14% observed a single time. The source material was blood. The clonotype originates from a woman aged 45-59 years with Graves' ophthalmopathy. J is TRBJ1-4 and V is TRBV5-1, with D tentatively TRBD1 (6 bases). DNA for the CDR3: TGCGCCAGCAGCTCGCAGGGGCAGGCTAATGAAAAACTGTTTTTT. Protein product: CASSSQGQANEKLFF.